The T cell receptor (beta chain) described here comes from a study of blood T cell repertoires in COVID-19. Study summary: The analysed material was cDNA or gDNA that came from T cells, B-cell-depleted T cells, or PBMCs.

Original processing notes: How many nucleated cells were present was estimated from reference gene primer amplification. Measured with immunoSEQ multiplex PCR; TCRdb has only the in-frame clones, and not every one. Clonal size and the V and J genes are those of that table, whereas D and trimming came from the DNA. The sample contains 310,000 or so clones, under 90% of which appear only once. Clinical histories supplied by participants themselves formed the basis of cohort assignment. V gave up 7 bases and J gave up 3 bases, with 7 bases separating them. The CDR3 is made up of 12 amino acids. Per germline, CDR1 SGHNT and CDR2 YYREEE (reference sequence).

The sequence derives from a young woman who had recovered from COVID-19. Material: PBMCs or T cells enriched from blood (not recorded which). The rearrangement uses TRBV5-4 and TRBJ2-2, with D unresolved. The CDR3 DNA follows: TGTGCCAGCTACAGAGACACCGGGGAGCTGTTTTTT. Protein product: CASYRDTGELFF.